The present entry profiles one TCR beta chain with its context. The CDR3 runs 16 residues. J lost 6 bases, V lost 5 bases, and 10 bases had no gene match. From germline, CDR1 is SGHKS and CDR2 YYEKEE (reference sequence). Per the original methods: Estimation of nucleated cell counts was performed using reference gene primer amplification. TCRdb's table, derived via immunoSEQ multiplex PCR, lists solely in-frame clones and lacks some. Clone size and V and J calls were adopted from that table, with D and trimming inferred from the DNA. The table lists about 230,000 clones, 85% to 90% of them singletons, with around a tenth in the top ten. This sample stems from a study of blood T cell repertoires in COVID-19. Overall study context: Samples representing acute and convalescent COVID-19 were sourced from the United States, Italy and Spain. The cDNA or gDNA used as material had been derived from T cells, B-cell-depleted T cells, or PBMCs.

Seattle-derived patients entered the study during active infection and were followed longitudinally. The chain has TRBV5-5 and TRBJ1-6; 8 bases agree with TRBD1. The sample taken for sequencing was peripheral blood. The sequence came from a man aged 50-59 years with COVID-19, enrolled during active disease. CDR3 sequence (DNA): TGTGCCAGCAGTCTAACTCCGGGACAGGCTAATTCACCCCTCCACTTT. Translating it yields CASSLTPGQANSPLHF.